The clone carrying this T cell receptor (beta chain) came up once. This entry is derived from a study of blood T cell repertoires in COVID-19. TCRdb's table, derived via immunoSEQ multiplex PCR, lists solely in-frame clones and lacks some. Among 100,000 to 150,000 clones listed, 79% were seen once. V was cut by 4 bases and J by 2 bases, with 7 bases left in between. Germline V gives CDR1 SGHNT, CDR2 YENEEA. CDR3 length equals 13 residues. V is TRBV11-3 and J is TRBJ2-3; D is unresolved. The sequencing input was peripheral blood. The sequence derives from a man aged 40-49 years with active or convalescent COVID-19. CDR3 DNA: TGTGCCAGCAGCTCCTATTCCACAGATACGCAGTATTTT. Its protein is CASSSYSTDTQYF.